This T cell receptor beta chain originates from a study of technical replicates of blood from a handful of donors. CDR1 is GTSNPN and CDR2 is SVGIG in the germline V gene (reference sequence). Trimming left V 1 base short and J 4 bases short, with 13 bases between. This CDR3 spans 14 amino acids. Sequencing used immunoSEQ multiplex PCR; TCRdb keeps in-frame clones, though not all of them. The sample has more than 65,000 clones, 81% seen once; the top ten hold around 3.9%. V usage is TRBV30 and J usage is TRBJ1-2, with TRBD1 as a possible D gene (5 bases). This clonotype was obtained from a human donor in good health. Some clones in this sample may be carry-over from other donors' samples. The material sequenced was PBMCs. This CDR3 is CAWSALGGAYGYTF. Written as DNA, the CDR3 is TGTGCCTGGAGTGCACTAGGAGGGGCCTATGGCTACACCTTC.